The clone carrying this T cell receptor beta chain came up a few times. Looked up from germline, CDR1 is SQVTM and CDR2 is ANQGSEA. This CDR3 spans 12 amino acids. These data are taken from a study of T-cell reconstitution after alpha-beta-depleted transplantation in children. Unique molecular identifiers tagged the TCRbeta library. One entry per CDR3 protein, called by TCRdb with MiXCR from the PCR reads. The sample records around 400,000 distinct CDR3 sequences, approximately 20% being singletons. This receptor was obtained from a human donor who donated a stem cell graft to a child with acute myeloid leukemia. The sequenced sample was PBMCs from the stem cell graft donor, obtained from the stem cell graft. The J gene is TRBJ2-4, the V gene TRBV29-1, with 7 bases that match TRBD2. The CDR3 here is CGGGSAKNIQYF. As DNA, the CDR3 is TGCGGGGGGGGGTCAGCCAAAAACATTCAGTACTTC.